This is a list of T cell receptor beta chains from one sample in a study of blood T cell repertoires in COVID-19. TCRdb keeps only in-frame clones here, not all; method: immunoSEQ multiplex PCR. In the table there are under 200,000 clones, roughly four fifths of which are singletons. Sample: peripheral blood. The receptors were gathered from a human donor in a cohort sampled during active COVID-19. CDR3s include the opening cysteine and the closing phenylalanine or tryptophan. D genes are given only for firm matches. Not every row has a clone size; where given, it reads once, few, many or a size class.

TRBD1	TRBJ2-7	TRBV20-1	.	TGCAGTGCTAGTAAGGGGCCAGGGGGCGTTTACGAGCAGTACTTC	CSASKGPGGVYEQYF
.	TRBJ1-4	TRBV28	once	TGTGCCAGCAGTCGGGGACTGGGGAGTTATCTTAATGAAAAACTGTTTTTT	CASSRGLGSYLNEKLFF
.	TRBJ1-6	TRBV2	.	TGTGCCAGCAGTTATTACGACAGCTCCTATAATTCACCCCTCCACTTT	CASSYYDSSYNSPLHF
.	TRBJ2-5	TRBV5-5	.	TGTGCCAGCAGCTGGGCGGGGATCGAAGCCCAGTACTTC	CASSWAGIEAQYF
TRBD1	TRBJ2-6	TRBV28	.	TGTGCCAGCCAGGGGGCTGGGGCCAACGTCCTGACTTTC	CASQGAGANVLTF
TRBD2	TRBJ2-5	TRBV11-2	.	TGTGCCAGCAGCCAATATGTCGGGGGGCAAGAGACCCAGTACTTC	CASSQYVGGQETQYF
.	TRBJ2-7	TRBV18	.	TGTGCCAGCTCACCTCTTACGCGCCCCGCCGGGCAGTACTTC	CASSPLTRPAGQYF
.	TRBJ1-1	TRBV6-5	.	TGTGCCAGCAGTTACTCTAGGGAGAGGGCCACTGAAGCTTTCTTT	CASSYSRERATEAFF
.	TRBJ2-7	TRBV2	.	TGTGCCAGCAGTGAGTCGGGTCCCTACGAGCAGTACTTC	CASSESGPYEQYF
.	TRBJ1-1	TRBV27	.	TGTGCCAGCAGTTTCGAGGAGAACACTGAAGCTTTCTTT	CASSFEENTEAFF
.	TRBJ1-2	TRBV24-1	.	TGTGCCACCAGTGATCCTATGAAACTCCGGGACACCCCCAATAGGGGCTACACCTTC	CATSDPMKLRDTPNRGYTF
.	TRBJ1-3	TRBV27	.	TGTGCCAGCAGTTTCAGTGTCTCTGGAAACACCATATATTTT	CASSFSVSGNTIYF
TRBD2	TRBJ2-5	TRBV28	.	TGTGCCAGCAGTCCAGGGGGACTAGCGGGAGGAGAGACCCAGTACTTC	CASSPGGLAGGETQYF
TRBD2	TRBJ2-7	TRBV4-3	.	TGCGCCAGCAGCCAAGCCCTGACTAGCGCATACGAGCAGTACTTC	CASSQALTSAYEQYF
.	TRBJ2-4	TRBV5-4	once	TGTGCCAGCAGCTTGATCCCCCGCAGGCAGAACCGCAAAAACATTCAGTACTTC	CASSLIPRRQNRKNIQYF
TRBD1	TRBJ1-2	TRBV5-1	.	TGCGCCAGCAGTTCAGGACAGGGCTTTGGCTACACCTTC	CASSSGQGFGYTF
TRBD1	TRBJ1-2	TRBV4-1	.	TGCGCCAGCAGCCTTCGTGACAGGGCTAACTATGGCTACACCTTC	CASSLRDRANYGYTF
TRBD2	TRBJ2-2	TRBV2	.	TGTGCCAGCCGTGGTGGAAGCGGGAGAGAGACCGGGGAGCTGTTTTTT	CASRGGSGRETGELFF
TRBD1	TRBJ2-2	TRBV28	.	TGTGCCAGCAGTTTTCGGACAGGCACCGGGGAGCTGTTTTTT	CASSFRTGTGELFF
TRBD1	TRBJ1-1	TRBV6-5	.	TGTGCCAGCAGTTGGGACAGGGAGACTGAAGCTTTCTTT	CASSWDRETEAFF
TRBD2	TRBJ2-1	TRBV11-1	.	TGTGCCAGCAGCCATCCCAGCGGGACCCGGAGGGATGAGCAGTTCTTC	CASSHPSGTRRDEQFF
.	TRBJ1-1	TRBV4-3	.	TGCGCCAGCAGCCACAAGGGAGACACTGAAGCTTTCTTT	CASSHKGDTEAFF
.	TRBJ1-2	TRBV28	.	TGTGCCAGCAGCCCTCGGGGGGTAGGTGGCTACACCTTC	CASSPRGVGGYTF
.	TRBJ1-4	TRBV7-9	.	TGTGCCAGCAGCTTAGAGACGAGGAAACTGTTTTTT	CASSLETRKLFF
.	TRBJ1-5	TRBV15	.	TGTGCCACCAGCAGAGACAGGGGCAATCAGCCCCAGCATTTT	CATSRDRGNQPQHF
TRBD1	TRBJ2-5	TRBV18	.	TGTGCCAGCTCACCAGGACTCCGGGACAGGGGAGAGACCCAGTACTTC	CASSPGLRDRGETQYF
.	TRBJ2-7	TRBV3-1/TRBV3-2	.	TGTGCCAGCAGCCAAGACCAGGGGCCCTACGAGCAGTACTTC	CASSQDQGPYEQYF
TRBD1	TRBJ1-5	TRBV18	.	TGTGCCAGCTCACCACCAGGCAGGGGGCCTGGTCAGCCCCAGCATTTT	CASSPPGRGPGQPQHF
.	TRBJ1-1	TRBV7-2	.	TGTGCCAGCAGCTTAGGAGGGTTTCCGGGAGACACTGAAGCTTTCTTT	CASSLGGFPGDTEAFF
.	TRBJ2-7	TRBV19	.	TGTGCCAGTAGTATCCTCTTGGGGGGAGGAGGAAACGAGCAGTACTTC	CASSILLGGGGNEQYF
TRBD1	TRBJ2-5	TRBV28	.	TGTGCCAGCTCCCCAGGGGGCTCGCAAGAGACCCAGTACTTC	CASSPGGSQETQYF
TRBD1	TRBJ1-4	TRBV4-1	few	TGCGCCAGCAGCCAAGAGGGCCTACAACAGGGGACTAATGAAAAACTGTTTTTT	CASSQEGLQQGTNEKLFF
TRBD1	TRBJ2-2	TRBV2	.	TGTGCCAGCTTGGGGACAGGAGCAGGGGGGGAGCTGTTTTTT	CASLGTGAGGELFF
.	TRBJ1-5	TRBV3-1/TRBV3-2	.	TGTGCCAGCAGCCAAGGGACAGCAAATAGCAATCAGCCCCAGCATTTT	CASSQGTANSNQPQHF
TRBD1	TRBJ2-7	TRBV5-1	.	TGCGCCAGCAGCTACGGGACAGGTACCTACGAGCAGTACTTC	CASSYGTGTYEQYF
TRBD1	TRBJ1-3	TRBV5-4	.	TGTGCCAGCAGCGACGACAGGGGGCCCGGAAACACCATATATTTT	CASSDDRGPGNTIYF
.	TRBJ2-7	TRBV3-1/TRBV3-2	few	TGTGCCAGCAGCCAATTCTCGGCCTACGAGCAGTACTTC	CASSQFSAYEQYF
.	TRBJ2-7	TRBV7-6	.	TGTGCCAGCAGCCCGGCGGCAGCCTACGAGCAGTACTTC	CASSPAAAYEQYF
.	TRBJ2-7	TRBV11-2	.	TGTGCCAGCAGCTTCGGGGAGCGGTGGTACTTC	CASSFGERWYF
TRBD1	TRBJ2-7	TRBV5-3	.	TGTGCCAGAAGCTTTGTCGGACAGGGGGCCAACGAGCAGTACTTC	CARSFVGQGANEQYF
TRBD1	TRBJ1-6	TRBV11-2	.	TGTGCCAGCAGCCCGGGATCGGGACAGGGGGAAGGAAATTCACCCCTCCACTTT	CASSPGSGQGEGNSPLHF
TRBD2	TRBJ2-1	TRBV11-2	.	TGTGCCAGCAGCGTTAGCGGGGGCCCACTAAGACATGAGCAGTTCTTC	CASSVSGGPLRHEQFF
TRBD1	TRBJ2-3	TRBV4-3	.	TGCGCCAGCAGCCAAGCTGGACAGGTAGAAATAGATACGCAGTATTTT	CASSQAGQVEIDTQYF
.	TRBJ2-3	TRBV7-2	.	TGTGCCAGCAGCTCTTCTGGGCTTCCCACAGATACGCAGTATTTT	CASSSSGLPTDTQYF
.	TRBJ1-3	TRBV4-3	.	TGCGCCAGCAGCCAAGAAGCTCTGGGGGCTAGCGGAAACACCATATATTTT	CASSQEALGASGNTIYF
.	TRBJ1-1	TRBV7-9	.	TGTGCCAGCAGCTTAGTCTCACAGTCAAACACTGAAGCTTTCTTT	CASSLVSQSNTEAFF
.	TRBJ1-2	TRBV25-1	.	TGTGCCAGCGCCCCCCGAGGGGGTTTCTATGGCTACACCTTC	CASAPRGGFYGYTF